This T cell receptor beta chain was obtained from a study of blood T cells in healthy people across ages. In the study overall: Researchers report that template switching captured about one barcoded beta molecule per two T cells.

This clonotype was counted only a few times. The use of a sample-barcoded 5' primer and a J-beta primer mix characterized a second PCR of roughly 7 to 12 cycles. All samples gave at least 3 million CDR3-containing paired-end reads. In TCRdb, the 5' RACE reads were re-called with MiXCR into one record per CDR3 protein. The sample shows 1.4 million or so distinct CDR3 sequences, approximately 43% of them seen only once. Germline assignment: CDR1 MNHEY and CDR2 SVGAGI. Trimming left V 3 bases short and J 0 bases short, with 12 bases between. The CDR3 consists of 15 residues. The genes are TRBV6-5 and TRBJ2-7, with D uncertain. Sequenced input: blood. The source is a woman between 18 and 30 years old in good health. The CDR3 sequence is CASSYRFLSSYEQYF. For the CDR3, the DNA is TGTGCCAGCAGTTATCGCTTTCTTTCCTCCTACGAGCAGTACTTC.